The present entry profiles one T cell receptor (beta chain) with its context. The antigen remains unidentified. The data originate from a study of Ad26.COV2.S vaccination and SARS-CoV-2 variants. The wider study: Donor was one of the participants in the Ad26.COV2.S arm of the COV1001 trial. By the intramuscular route, Ad26.COV2.S was given once, or twice 56 days apart.

Study outcomes and limitations: Participants in the vaccine arm had higher spike-specific TCR breadth; placebo recipients had lower.

Treatment denoted: some 20 received Ad26.COV2.S at low or high dose, single or two shots; several received placebo; per-sample allocation not given. Sampling happened 63 days after the first vaccine or placebo injection. The germline gives CDR1 SGHVS, CDR2 FQNEAQ. V shed 3 bases and J shed 0 bases, with 20 bases lying between them. CDR3 length: 19 amino acids. TCRdb's table, derived via immunoSEQ multiplex PCR, lists solely in-frame clones and lacks some. The sample lists 350,000 to 500,000 clones, 90% occurring once. The V gene is TRBV7-8, the J gene TRBJ2-2; tentatively, D is TRBD1 (5 bases). The TCR sequence derives from a person aged 18-65 years who received the Ad26.COV2.S COVID-19 vaccine or a placebo. The sequenced sample was peripheral blood, obtained in a trial of Ad26.COV2.S vaccine versus placebo. The CDR3, as DNA: TGTGCCAGCAGCTTTACCGCGTTTCTCCAGGGCGCGAACACCGGGGAGCTGTTTTTT. This gives the protein CASSFTAFLQGANTGELFF.